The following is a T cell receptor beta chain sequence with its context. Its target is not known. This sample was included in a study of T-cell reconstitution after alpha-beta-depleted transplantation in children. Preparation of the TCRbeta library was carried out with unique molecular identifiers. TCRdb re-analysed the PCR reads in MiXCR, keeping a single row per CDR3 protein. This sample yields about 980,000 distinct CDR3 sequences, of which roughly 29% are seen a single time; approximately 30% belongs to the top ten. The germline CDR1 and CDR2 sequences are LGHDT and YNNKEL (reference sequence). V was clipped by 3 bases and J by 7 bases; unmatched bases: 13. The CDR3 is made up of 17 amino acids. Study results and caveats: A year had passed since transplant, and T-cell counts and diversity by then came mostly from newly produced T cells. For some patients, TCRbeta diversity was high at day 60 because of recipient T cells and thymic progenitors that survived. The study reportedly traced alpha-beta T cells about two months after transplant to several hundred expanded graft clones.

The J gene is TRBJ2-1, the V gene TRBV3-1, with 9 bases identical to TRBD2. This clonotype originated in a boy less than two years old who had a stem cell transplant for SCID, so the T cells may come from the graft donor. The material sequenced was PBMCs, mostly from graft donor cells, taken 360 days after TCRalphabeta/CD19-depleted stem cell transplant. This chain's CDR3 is CASSHFSSGGSFNEQFF. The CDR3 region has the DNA TGTGCCAGCAGCCATTTTAGTAGCGGGGGATCTTTTAATGAGCAGTTCTTC.